This T cell receptor beta chain was documented in a study of CXCR3-negative and CXCR3-positive naive CD8 T cells. Study-level results: For naive cells, CXCR3-negative and CXCR3-positive subsets had similar TRBV-TRBJ usage; for memory cells, usage differed. Memory CD8+ cells had much lower diversity, and both naive subsets had comparably high diversity. CXCR3-positive naive cells had more hydrophobic TRB CDR3s than CXCR3-negative naive cells. Post-cryopreservation CXCR3 expression was partly diminished, and the bulk of assays employed fresh PBMCs.

A note on this clonotype: Its antigen remains unidentified.

Via 5' RACE with UMI labels, TRB cDNA libraries were prepared. TCRdb re-called the 5' RACE reads, yielding one record per CDR3 amino acid sequence without DNA. This repertoire includes tens of thousands of distinct CDR3 sequences. The CDR3 totals 16 residues. In germline, CDR1 is SQVTM, CDR2 ANQGSEA. The sequencing sample was made of naive CXCR3- CD8+ T cells from blood. Subset of the sample: CD45RO-CCR7+CD27+CD95- naive CD8+ T cells lacking CXCR3 (TNR3-). The origin of this receptor is a human donor in good health. Some clones in this sample may be carry-over from other donors' samples. The V call is TRBV29-1, the J call TRBJ2-5; TCRdb lists TRBD2, though no DNA is available to test this call. CDR3: CSVEGLAGVDEETQYF.